These T cell receptor beta chains were read from a single sample in a study of T cells in Graves' hyperthyroidism and ophthalmopathy. MiXCR, applied by TCRdb to the multiplex PCR reads, yields one record per CDR3 protein. Of 500,000 or so distinct CDR3 sequences in the sample, 17% are singletons; the top ten hold roughly 15%. The sequenced sample consisted of blood. The receptors derive from a woman aged 18-29 years with Graves' ophthalmopathy. Both conserved end residues are part of each CDR3. Each record gives: V gene, clone size, J gene, CDR3 length, D gene, CDR3 DNA, CDR3 protein. A D gene is named only where the DNA matches it firmly. Clone size is given for some rows only: seen once, a few or many times, or a class if the clone is expanded.

TRBV5-4,.,TRBJ2-5,16,TRBD2,TGTGCCAGCAGTCGAGAGGCGGGAGGGACACGGGAGACCCAGTACTTC,CASSREAGGTRETQYF
TRBV6-1,.,TRBJ1-2,15,.,TGTGCCAGCAGTGAATTGGGGGGGCTGGACTATGGCTACACCTTC,CASSELGGLDYGYTF
TRBV5-1,few,TRBJ2-5,16,TRBD2,TGCGCCAGCAGCTTGGAACCGGGAGGGGCCCGAGAGACCCAGTACTTC,CASSLEPGGARETQYF
TRBV6-1,few,TRBJ2-3,15,.,TGTGCCAGCAGTGAAGTAGGGACTAGCACAGATACGCAGTATTTT,CASSEVGTSTDTQYF
TRBV7-3,many,TRBJ2-2,12,.,TGTGCCAGCCAAGACGGGGACGGGGAGCTGTTTTTT,CASQDGDGELFF
TRBV28,few,TRBJ2-7,13,.,TGTGCCAGCAGTTTCTCCCCGGGGAACGAGCAGTACTTC,CASSFSPGNEQYF
TRBV19,once,TRBJ2-1,16,.,TGTGCCAGTAGTGCACAGACTGGATCCTCCTACAATGAGCAGTTCTTC,CASSAQTGSSYNEQFF
TRBV20-1,few,TRBJ2-1,15,TRBD2,TGCAGTGCTCCTTCCGGGACTAGCGTCTACAATGAGCAGTTCTTC,CSAPSGTSVYNEQFF
TRBV7-2,many,TRBJ1-1,13,.,TGTGCCAGCAGCTTAGCGAAAGTAACTGAAGCTTTCTTT,CASSLAKVTEAFF
TRBV20-1,many,TRBJ1-1,12,TRBD1,TGCAGTGCTGGACAGGGAAGCACTGAAGCTTTCTTT,CSAGQGSTEAFF
TRBV30,many,TRBJ2-1,12,.,TGTGCCCGGGACTCTGTGGACAATGAGCAGTTCTTC,CARDSVDNEQFF
TRBV29-1,.,TRBJ2-7,13,TRBD2,TGCAGCGTTGAGGGGGAGGGCCTCCACGAGCAGTACTTC,CSVEGEGLHEQYF
TRBV10-3,many,TRBJ1-1,17,.,TGTGCCATCAGTGGTGCTAAGGGGGTAGGGCGAGACACTGAAGCTTTCTTT,CAISGAKGVGRDTEAFF
TRBV3-1,.,TRBJ2-1,18,TRBD2,TGTGCCAGCAGCCAAGAGGGGGCTAGCGGGAGGGCCGTAAATGAGCAGTTCTTC,CASSQEGASGRAVNEQFF
TRBV5-1,few,TRBJ2-1,16,TRBD2,TGCGCCAGCAGCTCAGCCGGGACTAGCGAGTACAATGAGCAGTTCTTC,CASSSAGTSEYNEQFF
TRBV20-1,.,TRBJ1-5,14,TRBD1,TGCAGTGCTAGAGCCGGGACAGGGAGTCAGCCCCAGCATTTT,CSARAGTGSQPQHF
TRBV5-8,.,TRBJ1-2,14,.,TGTGCCAGCAGCTTGGAAGGACTGCTGGGGGGCTACACCTTC,CASSLEGLLGGYTF
TRBV7-9,many,TRBJ2-1,15,.,TGTGCCAGCACCCGACAGGCAGAAAGCTACAATGAGCAGTTCTTC,CASTRQAESYNEQFF
TRBV6-1,once,TRBJ2-1,14,TRBD2,TGTGCCAGCACCCCAGCGGGGGGGCCCGATGAGCAGTTCTTC,CASTPAGGPDEQFF
TRBV2,many,TRBJ2-2,16,TRBD2,TGTGCCAGCAGTGGGACTAGCGGGAGCCCCACCGGGGAGCTGTTTTTT,CASSGTSGSPTGELFF
TRBV14,.,TRBJ2-6,18,TRBD1,TGTGCCAGCAGCCAGATTGGGACAGTGAGCTCTGGGGCCAACGTCCTGACTTTC,CASSQIGTVSSGANVLTF
TRBV20-1,many,TRBJ2-3,16,TRBD2,TGCAGTGCTAGAGATCTGACTAGCGGGGAGGCAGATACGCAGTATTTT,CSARDLTSGEADTQYF
TRBV27,many,TRBJ2-2,16,.,TGTGCCAGCAGTTCCAGACAGGGACTGAACACCGGGGAGCTGTTTTTT,CASSSRQGLNTGELFF
TRBV2,.,TRBJ1-3,11,.,TGTGCCAGCACGTGGGGAAACACCATATATTTT,CASTWGNTIYF
TRBV11-2,many,TRBJ2-5,17,TRBD2,TGTGCCAGCAGCTTAGGCAGTAGCGGGAGGCCGGGAGAGACCCAGTACTTC,CASSLGSSGRPGETQYF